This TCR beta chain was obtained from a study of shared clonotypes between healthy human individuals. Using immunoSEQ multiplex PCR, the repertoire was profiled, and TCRdb retains in-frame clones only, with some absent. The sample holds 85,000 to 100,000 clones, 67% seen once. CDR1 is SEHNR and CDR2 is FQNEAQ in the germline V gene (reference sequence). This CDR3 is built from 14 residues. Between the trimmed V and J ends, which lost 6 bases and 5 bases, there was a span of 16 bases. V and J are TRBV7-9 and TRBJ1-1, with a possible D match to TRBD1 (5 bases). The specimen was memory CD8+ T cells sorted from blood. The subset is: CD45RO+ cells pooled with CCR7-negative TemRA cells. The TCR comes from a man in his thirties or forties in good health. The CDR3: CASSQQDGGTEAFF. The DNA of the CDR3 is TGTGCCAGCAGTCAACAGGACGGGGGTACTGAAGCTTTCTTT.